This is a list of T cell receptor beta chains from one sample in a study of cytomegalovirus exposure and HLA in healthy donors. Here immunoSEQ multiplex PCR was the method, and the copy in TCRdb shows in-frame clones only, minus some. This sample has 100,000 to 150,000 clones; 78% occur once, and the top ten carry roughly 11%. The sample taken for sequencing was PBMCs. Source of these receptors: a man aged 25-40 years in good health and CMV-seropositive. Both conserved end residues are part of each CDR3. Each record gives: D gene, V gene, J gene, clone size, CDR3 DNA, CDR3 protein. D genes are given only for firm matches. Size is omitted from some rows. Given values are once, few, many or a class for expanded clones.

d_gene: TRBD2
v_gene: TRBV5-1
j_gene: TRBJ2-3
abundance: once
CDR3nt: TGCGCCAGCAGTCCAGAGACTAGCGGGAGATCGATTGCAGATACGCAGTATTTT
CDR3aa: CASSPETSGRSIADTQYF

d_gene: NA
v_gene: TRBV21-1
j_gene: TRBJ1-2
abundance: NA
CDR3nt: TGTGCCAGCAGCAAAGAGGGATACAGGACCGCTAACTATGGCTACACCTTC
CDR3aa: CASSKEGYRTANYGYTF

d_gene: NA
v_gene: TRBV5-1
j_gene: TRBJ1-4
abundance: NA
CDR3nt: TGCGCCAGCAGCACTGATACAACTAATGAAAAACTGTTTTTT
CDR3aa: CASSTDTTNEKLFF

d_gene: NA
v_gene: TRBV4-2
j_gene: TRBJ1-5
abundance: NA
CDR3nt: TGTGCCAGCAGCCAAGACGCCCGGAGCAATCAGCCCCAGCATTTT
CDR3aa: CASSQDARSNQPQHF

d_gene: TRBD2
v_gene: TRBV10-3
j_gene: TRBJ2-3
abundance: NA
CDR3nt: TGTGCCATCAGTGTGGGTAGCGGGAGGACAGATACGCAGTATTTT
CDR3aa: CAISVGSGRTDTQYF

d_gene: TRBD1
v_gene: TRBV29-1
j_gene: TRBJ2-7
abundance: NA
CDR3nt: TGCAGCGTTGAGGACAGGGTCGTCCACGAGCAGTACTTC
CDR3aa: CSVEDRVVHEQYF

d_gene: NA
v_gene: TRBV7-2
j_gene: TRBJ2-5
abundance: NA
CDR3nt: TGTGCCAGCAGCTTCACGGGTGGGGAGACCCAGTACTTC
CDR3aa: CASSFTGGETQYF

d_gene: NA
v_gene: TRBV25-1
j_gene: TRBJ1-2
abundance: NA
CDR3nt: TGTGCCAGCAGTGCGGCATTGTCCGGGGGGTATGGCTACACCTTC
CDR3aa: CASSAALSGGYGYTF

d_gene: NA
v_gene: TRBV4-3
j_gene: TRBJ2-5
abundance: few
CDR3nt: TGCGCCAGCAGCCGGTGGGGGTTGGGGGCTCAAGAGACCCAGTACTTC
CDR3aa: CASSRWGLGAQETQYF

d_gene: NA
v_gene: TRBV4-1
j_gene: TRBJ1-2
abundance: NA
CDR3nt: TGCGCCAGCAGCCGACGCCGGGAGGACGGCTACACCTTC
CDR3aa: CASSRRREDGYTF

d_gene: NA
v_gene: TRBV7-9
j_gene: TRBJ1-2
abundance: NA
CDR3nt: TGTGCCAGCAGCTTAGCCAGGGTTGCGCCTGGCTACACCTTC
CDR3aa: CASSLARVAPGYTF

d_gene: NA
v_gene: TRBV11-3
j_gene: TRBJ2-3
abundance: NA
CDR3nt: TGTGCCAGCAGCTTTGTCTTCCCAGATACGCAGTATTTT
CDR3aa: CASSFVFPDTQYF

d_gene: TRBD1
v_gene: TRBV5-6
j_gene: TRBJ2-3
abundance: NA
CDR3nt: TGTGCCAGGTCGGACAGGGACGGCACAGATACGCAGTATTTT
CDR3aa: CARSDRDGTDTQYF

d_gene: TRBD2
v_gene: TRBV7-9
j_gene: TRBJ2-3
abundance: few
CDR3nt: TGTGCCAGCAGCTGGCTGGCGGCAGCGGGAGGTCGGGCGCAGTATTTT
CDR3aa: CASSWLAAAGGRAQYF

d_gene: TRBD2
v_gene: TRBV6-4
j_gene: TRBJ2-1
abundance: NA
CDR3nt: TGTGCCAGCAGCGTAAATCTAGCGGAAACTTACAATGAGCAGTTCTTC
CDR3aa: CASSVNLAETYNEQFF

d_gene: TRBD1
v_gene: TRBV27
j_gene: TRBJ1-4
abundance: NA
CDR3nt: TGTGCCAGCAGTTTACTTCGACAGGGGCTTGATAATGAAAAACTGTTTTTT
CDR3aa: CASSLLRQGLDNEKLFF

d_gene: NA
v_gene: TRBV7-2
j_gene: TRBJ2-7
abundance: NA
CDR3nt: TGTGCCAGCGGGAGCAACTCCTACGAGCAGTACTTC
CDR3aa: CASGSNSYEQYF

d_gene: TRBD1
v_gene: TRBV6-5
j_gene: TRBJ1-5
abundance: NA
CDR3nt: TGTGCCAGCAAGGGACAGGGGAATCAGCCCCAGCATTTT
CDR3aa: CASKGQGNQPQHF

d_gene: TRBD2
v_gene: TRBV5-4
j_gene: TRBJ2-3
abundance: NA
CDR3nt: TGTGCCAGCAGTTCTATAGCGGGACCCCCAACAGATACGCAGTATTTT
CDR3aa: CASSSIAGPPTDTQYF

d_gene: NA
v_gene: TRBV29-1
j_gene: TRBJ2-1
abundance: NA
CDR3nt: TGCAGCCCTACTCGGTCTACCCACAATGAGCAGTTCTTC
CDR3aa: CSPTRSTHNEQFF

d_gene: TRBD2
v_gene: TRBV2
j_gene: TRBJ2-3
abundance: NA
CDR3nt: TGTGCCAGCAGCCCCGTGGCGGGGGACACAGATACGCAGTATTTT
CDR3aa: CASSPVAGDTDTQYF

d_gene: NA
v_gene: TRBV19
j_gene: TRBJ2-1
abundance: NA
CDR3nt: TGTGCCAGTAGTATAGACACGGACTACCTCAATGAGCAGTTCTTC
CDR3aa: CASSIDTDYLNEQFF

d_gene: TRBD2
v_gene: TRBV30
j_gene: TRBJ2-7
abundance: NA
CDR3nt: TGTGCCTGGAGTGACACTTGGGGGGGACTAGCTAATTCCTACGAGCAGTACTTC
CDR3aa: CAWSDTWGGLANSYEQYF

d_gene: TRBD1
v_gene: TRBV18
j_gene: TRBJ1-1
abundance: NA
CDR3nt: TGTGCCAGCTCACCGAGGACAGGGTTGACTGAAGCTTTCTTT
CDR3aa: CASSPRTGLTEAFF

d_gene: NA
v_gene: TRBV15
j_gene: TRBJ1-4
abundance: few
CDR3nt: TGTGCCACCAGCACCTCTCGGAGGGGCGGCAATGAAAAACTGTTTTTT
CDR3aa: CATSTSRRGGNEKLFF

d_gene: TRBD1
v_gene: TRBV25-1
j_gene: TRBJ2-7
abundance: NA
CDR3nt: TGTGCCAGCAGCCCGACCGGGACAGGAATCTACGAGCAGTACTTC
CDR3aa: CASSPTGTGIYEQYF

d_gene: NA
v_gene: TRBV30
j_gene: TRBJ1-5
abundance: NA
CDR3nt: TGTGCCTGGAGTGTACGCGGAAATCAGCCCCAGCATTTT
CDR3aa: CAWSVRGNQPQHF

d_gene: NA
v_gene: TRBV7-9
j_gene: TRBJ2-5
abundance: NA
CDR3nt: TGTGCCAGCAGTTATGCGACAGGCCAAGAGACCCAGTACTTC
CDR3aa: CASSYATGQETQYF

d_gene: NA
v_gene: TRBV7-6
j_gene: TRBJ1-2
abundance: once
CDR3nt: TGTGCCAGCAGCTTAGACGTAGAGGCTAACTATGGCTACACCTTC
CDR3aa: CASSLDVEANYGYTF

d_gene: NA
v_gene: TRBV4-3
j_gene: TRBJ1-4
abundance: NA
CDR3nt: TGCGCCAGCAGCCAAGTTCTCTCCAAACGGGAGCGAGGGGAAAAACTGTTTTTT
CDR3aa: CASSQVLSKRERGEKLFF

d_gene: NA
v_gene: TRBV25-1
j_gene: TRBJ1-2
abundance: few
CDR3nt: TGTGCCAGCAGTCCCGCAGGGTTGACGGTTGTCTATGGCTACACCTTC
CDR3aa: CASSPAGLTVVYGYTF

d_gene: NA
v_gene: TRBV30
j_gene: TRBJ1-4
abundance: NA
CDR3nt: TGTGCCTGGTCCCTTGGCGGTAATGAAAAACTGTTTTTT
CDR3aa: CAWSLGGNEKLFF

d_gene: NA
v_gene: TRBV14
j_gene: TRBJ2-1
abundance: NA
CDR3nt: TGTGCCAGCAGCCAAGGGTTGAGGGAAGCGGGCAACCTCTACAATGAGCAGTTCTTC
CDR3aa: CASSQGLREAGNLYNEQFF

d_gene: NA
v_gene: TRBV11-2
j_gene: TRBJ2-1
abundance: few
CDR3nt: TGTGCCAGCAGCTTCAGGGAAAGTGGTTACAATGAGCAGTTCTTC
CDR3aa: CASSFRESGYNEQFF

d_gene: TRBD1
v_gene: TRBV10-3
j_gene: TRBJ2-5
abundance: once
CDR3nt: TGTGCCATCAGTGAGTTTCCCCCTGGGACAGGACAGCAAGAGACCCAGTACTTC
CDR3aa: CAISEFPPGTGQQETQYF

d_gene: TRBD1
v_gene: TRBV6-1
j_gene: TRBJ2-1
abundance: NA
CDR3nt: TGTGCCAGCAGTTCGGGACAGGGGGGGAACAATGAGCAGTTCTTC
CDR3aa: CASSSGQGGNNEQFF

d_gene: TRBD2
v_gene: TRBV2
j_gene: TRBJ2-2
abundance: NA
CDR3nt: TGTGCCAGCAGATCTAGCGGGAGGAACACCGGGGAGCTGTTTTTT
CDR3aa: CASRSSGRNTGELFF

d_gene: NA
v_gene: TRBV19
j_gene: TRBJ2-3
abundance: NA
CDR3nt: TGTGCCAGTAGGAGGAGTGCCAGCACAGATACGCAGTATTTT
CDR3aa: CASRRSASTDTQYF

d_gene: TRBD1
v_gene: TRBV19
j_gene: TRBJ1-2
abundance: NA
CDR3nt: TGTGCCAGTATTCGAGTTGGACAGGGTTGGTATGGCTACACCTTC
CDR3aa: CASIRVGQGWYGYTF

d_gene: NA
v_gene: TRBV6-5
j_gene: TRBJ2-1
abundance: NA
CDR3nt: TGTGCCAGCAGGCACAACTACAATGAGCAGTTCTTC
CDR3aa: CASRHNYNEQFF

d_gene: TRBD2
v_gene: TRBV9
j_gene: TRBJ2-3
abundance: once
CDR3nt: TGTGCCAGCAGCGTAGAACTAGCGGAGGCGGTGTCGCAGTATTTT
CDR3aa: CASSVELAEAVSQYF

d_gene: NA
v_gene: TRBV5-4
j_gene: TRBJ2-1
abundance: few
CDR3nt: TGTGCCAGCAGCAGTCGGGACTCAAGCTCCTACAATGAGCAGTTCTTC
CDR3aa: CASSSRDSSSYNEQFF

d_gene: NA
v_gene: TRBV7-9
j_gene: TRBJ1-2
abundance: NA
CDR3nt: TGTGCCAGCAGGTCCCAGGCGCATGGTGGCTACACCTTC
CDR3aa: CASRSQAHGGYTF

d_gene: TRBD1
v_gene: TRBV9
j_gene: TRBJ1-2
abundance: NA
CDR3nt: TGTGCCAGCAGCGTTTCATGGGGACAGGGGGATGGCTACACCTTC
CDR3aa: CASSVSWGQGDGYTF

d_gene: NA
v_gene: TRBV4-3
j_gene: TRBJ2-5
abundance: NA
CDR3nt: TGCGCCAGCAGCCAAGGGGCAGGGCCCCAAGAGACCCAGTACTTC
CDR3aa: CASSQGAGPQETQYF

d_gene: NA
v_gene: TRBV9
j_gene: TRBJ2-6
abundance: NA
CDR3nt: TGTGCCAGCAGCGTTCCGGGACAATGGCCTGGGGCCAACGTCCTGACTTTC
CDR3aa: CASSVPGQWPGANVLTF

d_gene: TRBD1
v_gene: TRBV27
j_gene: TRBJ1-3
abundance: NA
CDR3nt: TGTGCCAGCAGTCCGGGACAGGGGGTGAAAAACACCATATATTTT
CDR3aa: CASSPGQGVKNTIYF

d_gene: TRBD1
v_gene: TRBV2
j_gene: TRBJ2-5
abundance: NA
CDR3nt: TGTGCCAGCAGGGCACAGGGGCCCCCTCACTTC
CDR3aa: CASRAQGPPHF

d_gene: TRBD1
v_gene: TRBV5-5
j_gene: TRBJ2-7
abundance: NA
CDR3nt: TGTGCCAGCAGCCGGACAGGGGGCGCCTATCTCGAGCAGTACTTC
CDR3aa: CASSRTGGAYLEQYF

d_gene: NA
v_gene: TRBV10-3
j_gene: TRBJ1-3
abundance: NA
CDR3nt: TGTGCCATCAGTGAGTCCCGTTGGACAGCGCGTTTT
CDR3aa: CAISESRWTARF

d_gene: TRBD1
v_gene: TRBV23-1
j_gene: TRBJ2-1
abundance: NA
CDR3nt: TGCGCCAGCAGCCTTCGACAGGGGAAGGTTCATGAGCAGTTCTTC
CDR3aa: CASSLRQGKVHEQFF

d_gene: TRBD2
v_gene: TRBV19
j_gene: TRBJ2-3
abundance: NA
CDR3nt: TGTGCCAGTAGTATGGGACTCGGGGGGGATACGCAGTATTTT
CDR3aa: CASSMGLGGDTQYF

d_gene: TRBD2
v_gene: TRBV4-2
j_gene: TRBJ2-7
abundance: once
CDR3nt: TGTGCCAGCAGCCAAGTCGGGACTAGCGGACCCTACGAGCAGTACTTC
CDR3aa: CASSQVGTSGPYEQYF

d_gene: NA
v_gene: TRBV6-5
j_gene: TRBJ2-7
abundance: NA
CDR3nt: TGTGCCAGCAGTTACTCATTGGACAGCTCCTACGAGCAGTACTTC
CDR3aa: CASSYSLDSSYEQYF

d_gene: TRBD1
v_gene: TRBV9
j_gene: TRBJ1-2
abundance: NA
CDR3nt: TGTGCCAGCAGCGTAGGGGACAGGGCCTCGCGTGGCTACACCTTC
CDR3aa: CASSVGDRASRGYTF

d_gene: NA
v_gene: TRBV18
j_gene: TRBJ1-5
abundance: once
CDR3nt: TGTGCCAGCTCACCACCGGGCAGCCTGAATCAGCCCCAGCATTTT
CDR3aa: CASSPPGSLNQPQHF